The T cell receptor beta chain under discussion was sequenced for a study of blood T cell repertoires in COVID-19. Study background: Some COVID-19 samples were acute and others convalescent; all came from the United States, Italy and Spain. The cDNA or gDNA used as material had been derived from T cells, B-cell-depleted T cells, or PBMCs.

This CDR3 contains 15 residues. The germline CDR1 and CDR2 sequences are SGHRS and YFSETQ. V was clipped by 2 bases and J by 1 base, with 10 bases between them. Original processing methods: Reference gene primer amplification gave estimated nucleated cell counts. Sequencing used immunoSEQ multiplex PCR; TCRdb keeps in-frame clones, though not all of them. The V and J calls and clone size are taken from that table; D and trimming were inferred from the DNA. The table shows about 63,000 clones, with roughly 78% occurring only once. The sample consisted of peripheral blood. The TCR comes from a human donor in a cohort sampled during active COVID-19. The rearrangement links TRBV5-1 to TRBJ2-1; D may be TRBD1 (5 bases). The CDR3, as DNA: TGCGCCAGCAGCTTTCAAGACAGTTCCTACAATGAGCAGTTCTTC. Residues: CASSFQDSSYNEQFF.